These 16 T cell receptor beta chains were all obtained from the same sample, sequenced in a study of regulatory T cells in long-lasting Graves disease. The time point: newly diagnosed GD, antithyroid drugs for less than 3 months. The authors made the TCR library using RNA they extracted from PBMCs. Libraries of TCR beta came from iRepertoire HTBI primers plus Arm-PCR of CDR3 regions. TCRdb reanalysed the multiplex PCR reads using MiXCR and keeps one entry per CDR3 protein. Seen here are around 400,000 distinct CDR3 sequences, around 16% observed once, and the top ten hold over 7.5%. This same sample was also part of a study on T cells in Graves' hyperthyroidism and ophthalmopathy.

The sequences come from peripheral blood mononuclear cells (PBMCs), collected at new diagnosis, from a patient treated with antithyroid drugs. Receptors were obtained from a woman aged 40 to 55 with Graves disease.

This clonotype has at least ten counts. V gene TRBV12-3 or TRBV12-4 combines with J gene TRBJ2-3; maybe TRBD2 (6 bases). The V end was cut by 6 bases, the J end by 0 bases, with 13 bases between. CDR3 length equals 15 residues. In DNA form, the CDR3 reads TGTGCCAGCAGCAATAGCGGAGCTAGCACAGATACGCAGTATTTT. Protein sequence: CASSNSGASTDTQYF.

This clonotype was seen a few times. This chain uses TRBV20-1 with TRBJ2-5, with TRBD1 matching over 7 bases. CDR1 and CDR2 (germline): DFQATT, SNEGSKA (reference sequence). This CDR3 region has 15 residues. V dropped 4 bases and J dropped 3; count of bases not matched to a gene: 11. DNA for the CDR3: TGCAGTGCTAACTCAGACAGGGAAGAAGAAGAGACCCAGTACTTC. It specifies CSANSDREEEETQYF.

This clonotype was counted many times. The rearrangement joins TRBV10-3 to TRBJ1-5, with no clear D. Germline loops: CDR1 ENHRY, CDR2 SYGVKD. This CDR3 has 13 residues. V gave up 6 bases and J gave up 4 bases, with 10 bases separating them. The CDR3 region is CAISREWNQPQHF. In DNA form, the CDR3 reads TGTGCCATCAGCCGGGAATGGAATCAGCCCCAGCATTTT.

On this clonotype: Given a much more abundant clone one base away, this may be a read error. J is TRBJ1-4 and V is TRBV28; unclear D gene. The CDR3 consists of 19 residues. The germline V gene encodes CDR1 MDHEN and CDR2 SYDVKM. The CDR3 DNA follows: TGTGCCGGCAGTTTATTTATGGGAGACCCAACTGGAGCTAATGAAAAACTGTTTTTT. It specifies CAGSLFMGDPTGANEKLFF.

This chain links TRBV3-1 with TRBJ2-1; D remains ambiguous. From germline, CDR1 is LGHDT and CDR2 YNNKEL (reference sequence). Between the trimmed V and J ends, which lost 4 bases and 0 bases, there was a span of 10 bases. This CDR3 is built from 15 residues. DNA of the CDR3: TGTGCCAGCAGCCCTGACTGGAGCTCCTACAATGAGCAGTTCTTC. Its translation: CASSPDWSSYNEQFF.

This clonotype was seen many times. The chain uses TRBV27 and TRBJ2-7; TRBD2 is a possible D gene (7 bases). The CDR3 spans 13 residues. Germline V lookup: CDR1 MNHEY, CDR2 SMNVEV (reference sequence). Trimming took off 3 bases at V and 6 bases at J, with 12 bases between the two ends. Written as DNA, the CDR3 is TGTGCCAGCAGTTTTGGGGGGGGGCTCGAGCAGTACTTC. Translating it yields CASSFGGGLEQYF.

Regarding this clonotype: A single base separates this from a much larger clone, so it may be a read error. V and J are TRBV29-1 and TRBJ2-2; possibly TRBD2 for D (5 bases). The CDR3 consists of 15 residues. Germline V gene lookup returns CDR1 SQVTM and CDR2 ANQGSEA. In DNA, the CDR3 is TGCAGCGTTGAGAGGCTGGGTGAGAGGCCCGGGGAGCTGTCTTTT. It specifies CSVERLGERPGELSF.

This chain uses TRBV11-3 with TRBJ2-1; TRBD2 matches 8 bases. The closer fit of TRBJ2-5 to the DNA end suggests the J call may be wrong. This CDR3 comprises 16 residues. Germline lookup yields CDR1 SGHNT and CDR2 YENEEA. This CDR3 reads CASSFSLLAVQETQYF. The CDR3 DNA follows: TGTGCCAGCAGCTTCTCATTACTAGCGGTCCAAGAGACCCAGTACTTC.

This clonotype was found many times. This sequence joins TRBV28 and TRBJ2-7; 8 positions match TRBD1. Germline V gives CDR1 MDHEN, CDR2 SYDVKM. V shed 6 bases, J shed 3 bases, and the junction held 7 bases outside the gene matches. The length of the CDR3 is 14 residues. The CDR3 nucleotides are TGTGCCAGCAGGAGACAGGGGATTAGCTACGAGCAGTACTTC. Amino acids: CASRRQGISYEQYF.

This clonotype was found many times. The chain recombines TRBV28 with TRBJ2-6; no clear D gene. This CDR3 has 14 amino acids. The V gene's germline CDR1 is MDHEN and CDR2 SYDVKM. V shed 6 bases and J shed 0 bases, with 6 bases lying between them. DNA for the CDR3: TGTGCCAGCAGCCGGAACTCTGGGGCCAACGTCCTGACTTTC. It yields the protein CASSRNSGANVLTF.

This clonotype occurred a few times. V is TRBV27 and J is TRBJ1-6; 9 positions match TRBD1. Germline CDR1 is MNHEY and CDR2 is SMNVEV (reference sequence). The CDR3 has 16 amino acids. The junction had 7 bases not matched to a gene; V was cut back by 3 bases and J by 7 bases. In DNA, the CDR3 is TGTGCCAGCAGTTTTGGCCGGACAGGGGTCAATTCACCCCTCCACTTT. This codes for CASSFGRTGVNSPLHF.

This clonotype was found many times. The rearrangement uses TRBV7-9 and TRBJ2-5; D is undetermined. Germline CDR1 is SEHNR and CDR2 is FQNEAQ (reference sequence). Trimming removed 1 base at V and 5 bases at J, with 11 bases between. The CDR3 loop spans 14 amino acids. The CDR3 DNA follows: TGTGCCAGCAGCTTAGGTGGGGTGCGGGAGACCCAGTACTTC. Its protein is CASSLGGVRETQYF.

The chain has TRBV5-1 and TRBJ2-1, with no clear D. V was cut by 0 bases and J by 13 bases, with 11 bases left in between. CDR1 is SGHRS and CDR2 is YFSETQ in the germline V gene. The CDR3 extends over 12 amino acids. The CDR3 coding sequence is TGCGCCAGCAGCTTGGAAGACGGTTCCCAGTTCTTC. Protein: CASSLEDGSQFF.

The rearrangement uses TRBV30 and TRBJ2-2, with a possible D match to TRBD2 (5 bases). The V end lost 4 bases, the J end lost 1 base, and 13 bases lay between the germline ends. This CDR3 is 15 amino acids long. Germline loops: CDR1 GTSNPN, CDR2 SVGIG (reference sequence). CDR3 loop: CAWNWPGRNTGELFF. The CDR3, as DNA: TGTGCCTGGAACTGGCCGGGGAGGAACACCGGGGAGCTGTTTTTT.

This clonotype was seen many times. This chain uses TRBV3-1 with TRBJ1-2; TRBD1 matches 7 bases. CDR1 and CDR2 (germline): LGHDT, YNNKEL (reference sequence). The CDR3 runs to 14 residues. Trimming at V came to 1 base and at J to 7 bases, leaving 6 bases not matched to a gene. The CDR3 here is CASSQVQGVSGYTF. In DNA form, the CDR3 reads TGTGCCAGCAGCCAAGTGCAGGGGGTGAGTGGCTACACCTTC. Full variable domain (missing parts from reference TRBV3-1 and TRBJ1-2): DTAVSQTPKYLVTQMGNDKSIKCEQNLGHDTMYWYKQDSKKFLKIMFSYNNKELIINETVPNRFSPKSPDKAHLNLHINSLELGDSAVYFCASSQVQGVSGYTFGSGTRLTVV.

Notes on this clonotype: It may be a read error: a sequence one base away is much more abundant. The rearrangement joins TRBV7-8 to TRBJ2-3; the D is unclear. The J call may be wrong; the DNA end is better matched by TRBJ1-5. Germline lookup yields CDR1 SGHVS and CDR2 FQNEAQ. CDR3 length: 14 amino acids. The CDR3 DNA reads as TGTGCCAGCAGCGCTACTAGACTCCCAGATACGCAGCATTTT. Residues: CASSATRLPDTQHF.